This T cell receptor beta chain is from a study of tumor-infiltrating lymphocytes in primary liver carcinoma. On the study more broadly: Patients included men and women of 30 to 69 years. Each of the growths was stage T1-T3 N0M0, extending roughly 4.2 to 11 cm across.

CDR3 length: 16 residues. Germline-derived CDR1 and CDR2 are LGHNA and YSLEER. V lost 4 bases to trimming and J lost 12 bases, with 25 bases between them. Unsorted bulk tissue (20-30 mg) underwent RNA and DNA co-extraction. A primer in the constant region served to generate TCR beta cDNA from roughly 520 ng of total RNA. The TCR beta library was amplified through three nested multiplex PCR rounds in a modified ARM-PCR procedure. The study ran its first two PCR rounds for around 9 cycles each, using TRBV1-TRBV30 forward primers and a C-beta reverse primer. TCRdb redid the calling of the multiplex PCR reads with MiXCR, one entry per CDR3 protein. This table holds around 47,000 distinct CDR3 sequences, around 70% found once.

The sequence was obtained from a man aged 40-49 years with primary liver carcinoma and hepatitis B virus infection. Sample: liver tumor tissue from sampling region 2. Subset of the sample: tumor region T2, inferior pole. The chain couples TRBV4-3 to TRBJ2-1, with a tentative D call TRBD1 (6 bases). The CDR3 protein is CASSRFSGTRTQVQFF. CDR3 DNA: TGCGCCAGCAGCCGCTTCTCCGGGACAAGGACGCAAGTGCAGTTCTTC.